These 13 T cell receptor beta chains came from one sample sequenced in a study of CD8 T cells in ankylosing spondylitis. One entry per CDR3 protein results from TCRdb running MiXCR on the 5' RACE reads. Of approximately 350,000 distinct CDR3 sequences listed, approximately 14% are singletons. The specimen sequenced was blood, either unsorted or a sorted T cell fraction (not recorded which). These receptors were collected from a male donor with ankylosing spondylitis or in good health (not recorded which).

The chain carries TRBV20-1 and TRBJ2-2, with D perhaps being TRBD1 or TRBD2 (5 bases each). CDR3 length equals 14 residues. Trimming took 5 bases from V and 5 from J, leaving 15 bases between them. Germline V gives CDR1 DFQATT, CDR2 SNEGSKA (reference sequence). Written as DNA, the CDR3 is TGCAGTGCTGAGGGACCACGCCGGACCGGGGAGCTGTTTTTT. Its translation is CSAEGPRRTGELFF.

The rearrangement links TRBV5-1 to TRBJ2-2, with a weak D call TRBD1 (6 bases). The V gene lost 4 bases and the J gene lost 4 bases, with 11 bases spanning the gap. CDR1 is SGHRS and CDR2 is YFSETQ in the germline V gene. The CDR3 runs 14 residues. CDR3 sequence: CASSPQGSTGELFF. In DNA, the CDR3 is TGCGCCAGCAGCCCTCAGGGGAGCACCGGGGAGCTGTTTTTT.

This clonotype came up a few times. This chain joins TRBV15 and TRBJ2-2; 11 positions agree with TRBD1. The length of the CDR3 is 17 residues. Germline V gene lookup returns CDR1 LNHNV and CDR2 YYDKDF (reference sequence). Unmatched junction bases numbered 7, after V lost 3 bases and J lost 4 bases. CDR3 nucleotide sequence: TGTGCCACCAGCAGGGGGACCGGGACAGGGGGCACCGGGGAGCTGTTTTTT. It codes for CATSRGTGTGGTGELFF. Filled out from reference TRBV15 and TRBJ2-2, the complete variable domain reads DAMVIQNPRYQVTQFGKPVTLSCSQTLNHNVMYWYQQKSSQAPKLLFHYYDKDFNNEADTPDNFQSRRPNTSFCFLDIRSPGLGDTAMYLCATSRGTGTGGTGELFFGEGSRLTVL.

The genes are TRBV6-1 and TRBJ1-2; D remains ambiguous. Germline CDR1 MNHNS, CDR2 SASEGT. This CDR3 spans 13 amino acids. Trimming shortened V by 6 bases and J by 5 bases, and 13 bases separated the two germline ends. CDR3: CASRMGGLYGYTF. Written as DNA, the CDR3 is TGTGCCAGCAGGATGGGAGGCCTGTATGGCTACACCTTC.

This clonotype was counted only a few times. The chain recombines TRBV18 with TRBJ2-7; 8 nucleotides line up with TRBD1. The CDR3 length is 14 residues. Germline V CDR1 and CDR2: KGHSH, LQKENI. V was clipped by 3 bases and J by 4 bases; unmatched bases: 5. The chain's CDR3 is CASSPTGAMYEQYF. The CDR3 bases are TGTGCCAGCTCACCGACAGGGGCTATGTACGAGCAGTACTTC.

This clonotype occurred a few times. The chain has TRBV6-1 and TRBJ1-5; D gene uncertain. Trimming cost V 11 bases and J 5 bases, with 16 bases left between them. In germline, CDR1 is MNHNS, CDR2 SASEGT. The CDR3 totals 13 residues. The CDR3 bases are TGTGCCGTTTGTTTGGTGGAAGATCAGCCCCAGCATTTT. Amino acids: CAVCLVEDQPQHF.

This clonotype was detected only once. V and J are TRBV6-5 and TRBJ2-1; D gene unclear. CDR3 length: 15 amino acids. V was clipped by 0 bases and J by 6 bases, with 12 bases between them. Germline CDR1 is MNHEY and CDR2 is SVGAGI. The CDR3 loop reads CASSYSLRSGNEQFF. CDR3 bases: TGTGCCAGCAGTTACTCCCTGAGGTCCGGCAATGAGCAGTTCTTC.

The table lists this clonotype with a few counts. This chain connects TRBV11-2 to TRBJ1-4; D ambiguous. The CDR3 has 15 amino acids. The V end lost 1 base, the J end lost 0 bases, and 6 bases lay between the germline ends. Germline-derived CDR1 and CDR2 are SGHAT and FQNNGV. As DNA, the CDR3 is TGTGCCAGCAGCTTAGGGGAAGCAACTAATGAAAAACTGTTTTTT. Its protein is CASSLGEATNEKLFF.

J is TRBJ2-1 and V is TRBV4-1; D is tentatively TRBD1 or TRBD2 (5 bases each). The CDR3 has 15 residues. The V end lost 3 bases, the J end lost 10 bases, and 19 bases lay between the germline ends. Per the germline V gene, CDR1 is MGHRA and CDR2 is YSYEKL. The CDR3 is CASSHPLGAALEQFF. In DNA, the CDR3 is TGCGCCAGCAGCCATCCCCTCGGGGCGGCCCTGGAGCAGTTCTTC.

With respect to this clonotype: With a much larger clone just one base away, this may be a read error. The genes are TRBV27 and TRBJ1-4, with D perhaps matching TRBD1 (5 bases). The CDR3 length is 14 residues. Germline CDR1 reads MNHEY; CDR2 reads SMNVEV (reference sequence). CDR3 DNA: TGTGCCAGCAGTTTAAGGGGTTATAATGAAAAAATGTTTTTT. Translating gives CASSLRGYNEKMFF.

The sample holds many counts of this clonotype. The V call is TRBV29-1, the J call TRBJ1-2; tentatively, D is TRBD1 (5 bases). Germline V lookup: CDR1 SQVTM, CDR2 ANQGSEA. Trimming cost V 6 bases and J 3 bases, with 8 bases left between them. The CDR3 has 11 amino acids. In nucleotides, the CDR3 is TGCAGCGTAGGGGAGGACTATGGCTACACCTTC. This codes for CSVGEDYGYTF.

The chain has TRBV12-3 or TRBV12-4 and TRBJ1-2, with 8 bases that match TRBD1. The CDR3 sequence is 13 residues long. V was clipped by 5 bases and J by 4 bases; unmatched bases: 3. CDR3 DNA sequence: TGTGCCAGCAGTAAGACAGGGGCCTATGGCTACACCTTC. This codes for CASSKTGAYGYTF.

The rearrangement uses TRBV10-3 and TRBJ2-3; a possible D gene is TRBD2 (5 bases). The CDR3 has 16 residues. V lost 4 bases and J lost 0, with 14 bases in between. Germline lookup yields CDR1 ENHRY and CDR2 SYGVKD. CDR3 bases: TGTGCCATCAGTGCGGGCGGGCAAACTAGCACAGATACGCAGTATTTT. Translation gives CAISAGGQTSTDTQYF.